The sequence of this T cell receptor (beta chain) was determined in a study of T cell responses to AZD1222 COVID-19 vaccine. V was cut by 0 bases and J by 10 bases, with 13 bases left in between. Germline lookup yields CDR1 LGHNA and CDR2 YSLEER. The CDR3 is made up of 15 amino acids. This table comes from immunoSEQ multiplex PCR, and its TCRdb copy is limited to in-frame clones, with some not included. Of 140,000 to 150,000 clones in the sample, about 89% were seen once. Study-level findings and limits: In a largely white British group with more females than males, clonal diversity was possibly underestimated.

Regarding this clone: Its antigen is unidentified.

The sequenced sample was peripheral blood, obtained on day 0 of AZD1222 vaccination. The receptor was isolated from an adult in good health. The chain recombines TRBV4-3 with TRBJ1-6, with unresolved D. The CDR3 DNA sequence: TGCGCCAGCAGCCAAGAGTCTACCCTAAACTCACCCCTCCACTTT. This translates into CASSQESTLNSPLHF.